This TCR beta chain was found in a study of cytotoxic CD8 clonotypes in ibrutinib-treated CLL. Overall study context: Among patients, some 25 responded partially and 2 completely; roughly 15 then stayed remitted and some 12 progressed after median around 73 months. Study-level points and caveats: Exceeding age-matched healthy donors, baseline clonality also tracked the counts of circulating CD8+ T cells. Whereas clonality rose at ibrutinib response, it declined toward baseline at progression.

The data were produced by immunoSEQ multiplex PCR, yet TCRdb's version contains in-frame clones alone and is incomplete. The data contain 55,000 to 60,000 clones, roughly 49% of them singletons. A word on this clone: Antigen: not known.

In germline, CDR1 is SGHTA, CDR2 FQGNSA. Trimming cost V 0 bases and J 4 bases; bases outside gene matches: 6. The CDR3 runs 15 residues. This sequence was found in a human donor with chronic lymphocytic leukemia. The specimen was PBMCs, collected at disease progression, from a patient treated with ibrutinib. The chain couples TRBV7-2 to TRBJ2-7; 7 bases agree with TRBD1. The CDR3: CASSLAAPGQYEQYF. The CDR3 bases are TGTGCCAGCAGCTTAGCGGCGCCGGGACAGTACGAGCAGTACTTC.